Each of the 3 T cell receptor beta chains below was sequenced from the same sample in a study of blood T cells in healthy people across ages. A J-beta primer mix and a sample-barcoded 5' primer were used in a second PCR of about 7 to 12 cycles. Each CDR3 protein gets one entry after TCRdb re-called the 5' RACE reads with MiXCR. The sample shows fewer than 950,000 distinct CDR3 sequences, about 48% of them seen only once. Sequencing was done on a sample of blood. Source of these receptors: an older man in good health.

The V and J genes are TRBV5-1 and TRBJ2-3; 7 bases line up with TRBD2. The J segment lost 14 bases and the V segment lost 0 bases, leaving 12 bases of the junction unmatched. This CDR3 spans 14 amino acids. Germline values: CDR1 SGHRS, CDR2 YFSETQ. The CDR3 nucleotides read TGCGCCAGCAGCTTGGGTCGAGGCGGGGGATACGCGTATTTT. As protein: CASSLGRGGGYAYF.

CDR3 sequence: CASSVAGSVGQETQYF. The CDR3 DNA follows: TGTGCCAGCAGCGTAGCTGGCTCGGTAGGCCAAGAGACCCAGTACTTC. The rearrangement uses TRBV9 and TRBJ2-7; D call uncertain. The DNA matches TRBJ2-5 better at its end, which makes the J call doubtful. The germline CDR1 and CDR2 sequences are SGDLS and YYNGEE. This CDR3 has 16 amino acids.

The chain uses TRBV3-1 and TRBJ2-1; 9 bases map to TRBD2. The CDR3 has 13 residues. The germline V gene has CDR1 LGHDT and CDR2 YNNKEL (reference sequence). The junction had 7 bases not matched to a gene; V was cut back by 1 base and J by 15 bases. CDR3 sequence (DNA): TGTGCCAGCAGCCAAGCCTCGGGACTAGCACTGTTCTTC. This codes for CASSQASGLALFF.